The 4 T cell receptor beta chains below were found in one sample sequenced in a study of T cells in Graves' hyperthyroidism and ophthalmopathy. Authors of the study amplified TCR beta CDR3 regions from RNA transcripts. With the HTBI primer set, the TCR CDR3 went through a first round of RT-PCR. MiXCR was run by TCRdb on the multiplex PCR reads, yielding one entry per CDR3 protein. This table holds 390,000 or so distinct CDR3 sequences, roughly 14% found once. The sample taken for sequencing was blood. The receptor set was obtained from a man aged 18 to 29 with Graves' ophthalmopathy.

The chain joins TRBV7-3 to TRBJ2-1; perhaps TRBD1 as D (6 bases). The germline CDR1 and CDR2 sequences are SGHTA and FQGTGA. The CDR3 length is 13 residues. V lost 5 bases to trimming and J lost 12 bases, with 17 bases between them. For the CDR3, the DNA is TGTGCCAGCAGCGTATCAGGGGAATTGGTGCAGTTCTTC. As protein: CASSVSGELVQFF.

This chain's CDR3 is CASSYGQINEKLFF. CDR3 DNA: TGTGCCAGCAGTTACGGACAGATAAATGAAAAACTGTTTTTT. This chain connects TRBV6-1 to TRBJ1-4; maybe TRBD1 (6 bases). The CDR3 covers 14 residues. The V end lost 5 bases, the J end lost 5 bases, and 12 bases lay between the germline ends. The germline gives CDR1 MNHNS, CDR2 SASEGT.

This clonotype came up many times. This rearrangement joins TRBV12-3 or TRBV12-4 to TRBJ2-5, with 12 bases identical to TRBD2. CDR3 size: 16 residues. The V and J ends lost 5 bases and 7 bases, in that order; junction bases with no gene match: 11. CDR3 amino acids: CASSPWTSGVTGTQYF. The CDR3 coding sequence is TGTGCCAGCAGTCCGTGGACTAGCGGGGTCACAGGGACCCAGTACTTC.

At least ten counts were recorded for this clonotype. The J gene is TRBJ1-1, the V gene TRBV20-1; no clear D gene. In germline, CDR1 is DFQATT, CDR2 SNEGSKA (reference sequence). With 7 bases removed from V and 0 bases from J, the gap between germline ends came to 12 bases. The CDR3 totals 13 residues. The CDR3 bases are TGCAGTGTTAGGGCCCACATGAACACTGAAGCTTTCTTT. Protein: CSVRAHMNTEAFF.